This passage covers 7 T cell receptor beta chains from one sample sequenced in a study of T cell changes during pregnancy in multiple sclerosis. Profiling relied on immunoSEQ multiplex PCR, and the TCRdb table lists in-frame clones only, not all of them. The top ten hold around 0.29% of the sample, which has 50,000 to 60,000 clones, 80% to 95% seen once. Specimen: CD4+ T cells from peripheral blood mononuclear cells, collected in the second trimester of pregnancy. These receptors all stem from a female donor with multiple sclerosis, enrolled in a pregnancy study.

This rearrangement joins TRBV5-1 to TRBJ1-1; 9 bases agree with TRBD1. J gave up 11 bases and V 4 bases, and 12 bases lay outside the gene matches. Germline V lookup: CDR1 SGHRS, CDR2 YFSETQ. The CDR3 contains 14 residues. The CDR3 here is CASSLPGQGVSAFF. In DNA form, the CDR3 reads TGCGCCAGCAGCCTCCCGGGACAGGGAGTTTCGGCTTTCTTT.

The CDR3 DNA reads TGTGCCAGCAGTCCACCAGGGGGGCCTTTAGGCTACACCTTC. It yields the protein CASSPPGGPLGYTF. The V and J genes are TRBV6-5 and TRBJ1-2; 7 positions match TRBD1. The CDR3 covers 14 residues. V lost 5 bases to trimming and J lost 8 bases; unmatched junction nucleotides: 11. Germline values: CDR1 MNHEY, CDR2 SVGAGI.

The DNA for the CDR3 is TGTGCCTGGAGTGTACTTGAAAAACTGTTTTTT. Protein: CAWSVLEKLFF. The chain links TRBV30 to TRBJ1-4, with D unclear. V shed 0 bases and J shed 7 bases, with 3 bases lying between them. The germline V gene has CDR1 GTSNPN and CDR2 SVGIG (reference sequence). This CDR3 region has 11 residues.

The chain has TRBV29-1 and TRBJ2-3, with a weak D call TRBD2 (6 bases). Per the germline V gene, CDR1 is SQVTM and CDR2 is ANQGSEA. The CDR3 extends over 11 amino acids. Trimming left V 4 bases short and J 8 bases short, with 10 bases between. DNA of the CDR3: TGCAGCGTTGTCCAGGGAGGTACGCAGTATTTT. As protein: CSVVQGGTQYF.

This clone was detected once. V usage is TRBV29-1 and J usage is TRBJ1-1, with 7 bases fitting TRBD1. This CDR3 is built from 13 residues. Germline CDR1 is SQVTM and CDR2 is ANQGSEA. V dropped 3 bases and J dropped 0; count of bases not matched to a gene: 1. CDR3 nucleotide sequence: TGCAGCGTTGACAGGGGGATGAACACTGAAGCTTTCTTT. Its translation is CSVDRGMNTEAFF.

This clone was observed a single time. This chain connects TRBV4-2 to TRBJ1-5; 7 bases are a match to TRBD1. The CDR3 has 18 residues. CDR1 is LGHNA and CDR2 is YNFKEQ in the germline V gene. The junction had 17 bases not matched to a gene; V was cut back by 3 bases and J by 6 bases. The CDR3 protein is CASSQEVPVTGAIQPQHF. In DNA, the CDR3 is TGTGCCAGCAGCCAGGAAGTTCCCGTCACAGGGGCAATTCAGCCCCAGCATTTT.

This chain uses TRBV2 with TRBJ1-1; D unclear. Germline V CDR1 and CDR2: SNHLY, FYNNEI. V lost 3 bases and J lost 7, with 27 bases in between. There are 18 residues in the CDR3. CDR3 sequence (DNA): TGTGCCAGCAGTGAGGGTCTTTTTATGCCCCAAGACGGGTTTGAAGCTTTCTTT. This codes for CASSEGLFMPQDGFEAFF.